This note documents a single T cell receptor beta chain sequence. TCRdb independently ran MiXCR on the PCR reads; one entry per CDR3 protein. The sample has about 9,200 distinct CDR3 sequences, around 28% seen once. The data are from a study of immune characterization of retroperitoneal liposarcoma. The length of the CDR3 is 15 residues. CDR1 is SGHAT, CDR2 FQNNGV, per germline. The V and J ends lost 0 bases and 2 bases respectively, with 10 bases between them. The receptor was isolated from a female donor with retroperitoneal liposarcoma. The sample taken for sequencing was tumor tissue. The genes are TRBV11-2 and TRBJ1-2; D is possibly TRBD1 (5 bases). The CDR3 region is CASSLEIGANYGYTF. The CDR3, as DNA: TGTGCCAGCAGCTTAGAGATCGGGGCAAACTATGGCTACACCTTC.